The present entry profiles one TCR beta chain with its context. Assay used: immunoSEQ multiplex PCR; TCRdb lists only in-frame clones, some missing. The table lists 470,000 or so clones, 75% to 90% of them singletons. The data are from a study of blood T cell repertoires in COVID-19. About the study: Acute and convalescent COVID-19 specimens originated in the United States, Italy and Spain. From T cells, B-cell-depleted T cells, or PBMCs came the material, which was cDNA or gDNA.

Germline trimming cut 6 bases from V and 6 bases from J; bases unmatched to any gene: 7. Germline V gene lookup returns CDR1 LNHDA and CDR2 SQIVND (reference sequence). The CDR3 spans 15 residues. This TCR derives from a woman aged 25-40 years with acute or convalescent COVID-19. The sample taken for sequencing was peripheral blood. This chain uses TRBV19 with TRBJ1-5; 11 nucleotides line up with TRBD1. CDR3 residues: CASSPGQGAFQPQHF. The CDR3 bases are TGTGCCAGTAGCCCCGGACAGGGGGCTTTTCAGCCCCAGCATTTT.